The clone carrying this TCR beta chain is hyperexpanded in the sample. The target antigen is unknown. Rearranged V-D-J TRB sequences were amplified with a mixed TRB-A/B primer pool. Each CDR3 protein is one row after TCRdb ran MiXCR on the multiplex PCR reads. Among 600 to 700 distinct CDR3 sequences listed, roughly 22% were seen once. The entry originates in a study of T cell repertoires in aging, cancer and after chemotherapy. Study context: Pre- and post-chemotherapy samples were paired from glioblastoma patients treated with temozolomide-based therapy.

V dropped 6 bases and J dropped 4 bases, with 13 bases sitting between them. The CDR3 sequence is 14 residues long. Germline V gene sequence: CDR1 SGHRS, CDR2 YFSETQ. General study points: Untreated cancer patients had significantly lower blood TCR diversity than age-matched healthy donors. No conclusions about immunological memory after chemotherapy can be drawn from the repertoire data. In each cancer cohort, median generation probability increased across chemotherapy, suggesting thymic output rebounded.

Amplification of TCR beta used genomic DNA extracted from peripheral blood. Material for sequencing was blood. The TCR originated in a human donor with a solid tumor. This rearrangement joins TRBV5-1 to TRBJ2-2, with a tentative D call TRBD2 (6 bases). CDR3 in amino acids: CASTTGEVTGELFF. CDR3 in DNA: TGCGCCAGCACGACGGGAGAGGTCACCGGGGAGCTGTTTTTT.